The TCR beta chain described here comes from a study of T-cell memory formation after mild COVID-19. About the study: TCR clusters mostly belonged to single donors. Whole-study results and caveats: Pre-infection memory contained some responding clones, which suggested that cross-reactive memory had joined. Nothing showed for sure that second-wave clones peaking on day 37 were SARS-CoV-2 specific.

A word on this clonotype: Its antigen is unknown.

V dropped 5 bases and J dropped 3; count of bases not matched to a gene: 5. The length of the CDR3 is 14 residues. Employing constant-segment primers, 5'RACE generated TCR alpha and TCR beta cDNA libraries bearing sample barcodes and UMIs. TCRdb reprocessed the 5' RACE reads via MiXCR and lists one record per CDR3 protein. The sample has a few hundred thousand distinct CDR3 sequences, 28% seen once. This chain links TRBV12-3 or TRBV12-4 with TRBJ1-2; TRBD1 aligns across 8 bases. The material sequenced was PBMCs or a T cell subset sorted from them (not recorded which). The sequence derives from an adult woman who had mild COVID-19 (a few samples of this study predate the infection). Cell type and time point are not known. DNA for the CDR3: TGTGCCAGCAGTGACAACAGGGGGGACTATGGCTACACCTTC. Amino acids: CASSDNRGDYGYTF.